One sample yielded the 10 T cell receptor beta chains listed below, sequenced in a study of cytomegalovirus exposure and HLA in healthy donors. The PCR used 60 Vbeta and 13 Jbeta primers. TCRdb's table, derived via immunoSEQ multiplex PCR, lists solely in-frame clones and lacks some. The data show approximately 220,000 clones, with more than 65% seen just once and over 0.55% held by the top ten. What was sequenced was PBMCs. Every receptor here comes from a man younger than 35 in good health and CMV-seronegative.

The CDR3 coding sequence is TGCGCCAGCAGCCAGGGACAGGGCGTCTTGGGTGGCTACACCTTC. Its protein product is CASSQGQGVLGGYTF. V gene TRBV4-1 combines with J gene TRBJ1-2; 9 bases line up with TRBD1. Germline CDR1 is MGHRA and CDR2 is YSYEKL. This CDR3 has 15 amino acids. With V trimmed by 3 bases and J by 7 bases, 9 bases remained unmatched.

This clone has only a few counts. The genes are TRBV19 and TRBJ2-5, with 16 bases aligning to TRBD2. Germline CDR1 LNHDA, CDR2 SQIVND (reference sequence). The CDR3 spans 17 residues. With 5 bases clipped from V and 6 bases from J, the junction kept 9 bases outside the gene matches. CDR3 sequence reads: CASSSGTSGRAGQTQYF. CDR3 DNA: TGTGCCAGTAGTTCCGGGACTAGCGGGAGGGCGGGTCAGACCCAGTACTTC.

This chain connects TRBV27 to TRBJ2-5, with 7 bases identical to TRBD1. The DNA end favors TRBJ2-7, so the J call may be wrong. This CDR3 is 15 amino acids long. The germline gives CDR1 MNHEY, CDR2 SMNVEV (reference sequence). CDR3 bases: TGTGCCAGCAGTCCCGGACAGGTCCTTTCCTACGAGCAGTACTTC. Translated, it gives CASSPGQVLSYEQYF.

In this sample, this clone turned up a few times. This chain connects TRBV5-1 to TRBJ2-6; D perhaps matches TRBD1 (6 bases). The CDR3 sequence is 18 residues long. CDR1 and CDR2 from the germline V gene are SGHRS and YFSETQ. Trimming took off 3 bases at V and 0 bases at J, with 16 bases between the two ends. The chain's CDR3 is CASSSNSQGISGANVLTF. The CDR3 DNA reads as TGCGCCAGCAGCTCCAACTCGCAGGGGATCTCTGGGGCCAACGTCCTGACTTTC.

The V and J genes are TRBV6-1 and TRBJ2-3; 9 nucleotides align to TRBD2. In germline, CDR1 is MNHNS, CDR2 SASEGT. V was pared by 3 bases and J by 0 bases, with 16 bases of the junction left unmatched. This CDR3 is built from 20 residues. The CDR3 sequence: CASSEREGALAGASTDTQYF. Written as DNA, the CDR3 is TGTGCCAGCAGTGAGCGGGAGGGGGCCTTAGCGGGGGCTAGCACAGATACGCAGTATTTT.

The chain has TRBV30 and TRBJ1-5; possible D gene TRBD1, 5 bases. The V and J ends lost 3 bases and 4 bases respectively, with 10 bases between them. Germline CDR1 reads GTSNPN; CDR2 reads SVGIG (reference sequence). The CDR3 is made up of 13 amino acids. The DNA for the CDR3 is TGTGCCTGGAGCTCTGGGGGGAATCAGCCCCAGCATTTT. This codes for CAWSSGGNQPQHF. The complete variable domain, with remaining parts taken from reference TRBV30 and TRBJ1-5, reads SQTIHQWPATLVQPVGSPLSLECTVEGTSNPNLYWYRQAAGRGLQLLFYSVGIGQISSEVPQNLSASRPQDRQFILSSKKLLLSDSGFYLCAWSSGGNQPQHFGDGTRLSIL.

The chain employs TRBV5-1 and TRBJ1-1; D perhaps matches TRBD1 (5 bases). Germline CDR1 and CDR2: SGHRS and YFSETQ. V was shortened by 0 bases and J by 3 bases, with 12 bases between the two germline ends. The CDR3 extends over 15 amino acids. The chain's CDR3 is CASSLVLGVDTEAFF. CDR3 coding DNA: TGCGCCAGCAGCTTGGTATTAGGGGTGGACACTGAAGCTTTCTTT.

The sample holds a few counts of this clone. The rearrangement joins TRBV14 to TRBJ2-7; TRBD2 might be the D (5 bases). Germline CDR1 and CDR2: SGHDN and FVKESK. This CDR3 is 15 amino acids long. Trimming removed 4 bases at V and 7 bases at J, with 20 bases between. The CDR3 sequence: CASSPDTFYPGEQYF. The CDR3 DNA follows: TGTGCCAGCAGCCCAGACACATTTTACCCGGGGGAGCAGTACTTC.

The chain recombines TRBV4-2 with TRBJ2-7; TRBD2 matches at 9 bases. Germline CDR1 is LGHNA and CDR2 is YNFKEQ. After removal of 1 base from V and 6 bases from J, the junction contained 4 bases not matched to a gene. The CDR3 runs 14 residues. The CDR3 sequence: CASSQGREGAEQYF. CDR3 sequence (DNA): TGTGCCAGCAGCCAAGGGCGGGAGGGGGCCGAGCAGTACTTC.

This clone has just one count. The chain has TRBV6-6 and TRBJ2-2, with TRBD1 matching 8 bases. The CDR3 contains 15 residues. The V segment lost 4 bases and the J segment 3 bases; nucleotides outside the gene matches: 4. From germline, CDR1 is MNHNY and CDR2 SVGAGI (reference sequence). In DNA form, the CDR3 reads TGTGCCAGCAGTTCGGACAGGGCGGACACCGGGGAGCTGTTTTTT. Translated, it gives CASSSDRADTGELFF.